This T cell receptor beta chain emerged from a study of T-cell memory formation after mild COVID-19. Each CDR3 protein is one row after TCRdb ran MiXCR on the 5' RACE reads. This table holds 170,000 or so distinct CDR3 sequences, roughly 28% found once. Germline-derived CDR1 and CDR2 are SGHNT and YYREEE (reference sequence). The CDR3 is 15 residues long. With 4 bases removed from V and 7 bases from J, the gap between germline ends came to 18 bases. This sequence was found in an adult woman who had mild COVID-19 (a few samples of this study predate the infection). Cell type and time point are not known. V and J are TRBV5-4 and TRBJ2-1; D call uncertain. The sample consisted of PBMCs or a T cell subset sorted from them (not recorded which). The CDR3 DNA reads TGTGCCAGCAGCCCCATTTTGCAGGTTGATAATGAGCAGTTCTTC. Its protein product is CASSPILQVDNEQFF.